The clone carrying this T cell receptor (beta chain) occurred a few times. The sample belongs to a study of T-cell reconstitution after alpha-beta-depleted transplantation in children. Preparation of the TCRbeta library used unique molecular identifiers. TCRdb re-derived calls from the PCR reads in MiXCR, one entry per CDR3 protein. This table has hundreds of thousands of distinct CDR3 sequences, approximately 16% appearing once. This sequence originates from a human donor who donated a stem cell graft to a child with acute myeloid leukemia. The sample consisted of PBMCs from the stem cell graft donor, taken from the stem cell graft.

The CDR3 bases are TGTGCCACCAGCAGAGATGGCCTAGCGGGGAGCACAGATACGCAGTATTTT. Translating gives CATSRDGLAGSTDTQYF. The chain couples TRBV15 to TRBJ2-3, with 9 bases identical to TRBD2. Looked up from germline, CDR1 is LNHNV and CDR2 is YYDKDF (reference sequence). The CDR3 runs to 17 residues. Losses at the gene ends were 0 bases for V and 0 bases for J; bases not matched to a gene: 4. Full variable domain (remainder filled in from reference TRBV15 and TRBJ2-3): DAMVIQNPRYQVTQFGKPVTLSCSQTLNHNVMYWYQQKSSQAPKLLFHYYDKDFNNEADTPDNFQSRRPNTSFCFLDIRSPGLGDTAMYLCATSRDGLAGSTDTQYFGPGTRLTVL.